These 25 T cell receptor beta chains came from one sample sequenced in a study of T cell repertoires in cytomegalovirus infection. TCRdb passed the reads through MiXCR, listing each CDR3 protein once. Among roughly 350,000 distinct CDR3 sequences listed, approximately 30% were seen once. Their specific antigens are unknown. The starting material was cultured PBMCs, obtained from culture after CMV antigen stimulation. These receptors came from a human donor in good health (CMV status not recorded). Some clones in this sample may be carry-over from other donors' samples.

This sequence joins TRBV20-1 and TRBJ2-1, with D hard to call. The CDR3 is made up of 15 amino acids. Trimming pared 3 bases from V and 2 bases from J, leaving 14 bases between. Germline CDR1 reads DFQATT; CDR2 reads SNEGSKA (reference sequence). The CDR3, as DNA: TGCAGTGCTAGGGATTCAACGACAACCTACAATGAGCAGTTCTTC. Amino acid sequence: CSARDSTTTYNEQFF.

This sequence joins TRBV19 and TRBJ2-1; D is ambiguous. The germline V gene has CDR1 LNHDA and CDR2 SQIVND (reference sequence). Trimming took 5 bases from V and 7 from J, leaving 30 bases between them. CDR3 length: 19 amino acids. The CDR3 loop is CASSVTVPRGTKKMNEQFF. The CDR3 coding sequence is TGTGCCAGTAGTGTTACAGTCCCTCGCGGTACAAAAAAAATGAATGAGCAGTTCTTC.

The chain uses TRBV19 and TRBJ2-1; D not certain. Trimming took 8 bases from V and 3 from J, leaving 20 bases between them. The CDR3 covers 16 residues. Germline V lookup: CDR1 LNHDA, CDR2 SQIVND (reference sequence). Written as DNA, the CDR3 is TGTGCCAGTGTAAGAGCCGTGAGTTCGGTCTACAATGAGCAGTTCTTC. Amino acid sequence: CASVRAVSSVYNEQFF.

This chain uses TRBV20-1 with TRBJ1-6; no reliable D call. Deletions cut 3 bases from V and 8 bases from J, with 8 bases between. Germline assignment: CDR1 DFQATT and CDR2 SNEGSKA (reference sequence). CDR3 length: 12 amino acids. This CDR3 is CSASSGDSPLHF. For the CDR3, the DNA is TGCAGTGCTAGTTCAGGAGATTCACCCCTCCACTTT.

V usage is TRBV12-5 and J usage is TRBJ2-1; the match to TRBD2 covers 13 bases. The V gene's germline CDR1 is LGHNT and CDR2 FRNRAP. The CDR3 contains 19 residues. Trimming cost V 0 bases and J 4 bases; bases outside gene matches: 9. The CDR3 DNA reads TGTGCTAGTGGTTTGGTAATGGGTTCGGGACTAGCGGGATACAATGAGCAGTTCTTC. Protein: CASGLVMGSGLAGYNEQFF. The full variable domain, completed using reference TRBV12-5 and TRBJ2-1, is DARVTQTPRHKVTEMGQEVTMRCQPILGHNTVFWYRQTMMQGLELLAYFRNRAPLDDSGMPKDRFSAEMPDATLATLKIQPSEPRDSAVYFCASGLVMGSGLAGYNEQFFGPGTRLTVL.

The chain couples TRBV12-3 or TRBV12-4 to TRBJ2-3, with no clear D. CDR3 length: 15 amino acids. V was shortened by 6 bases and J by 4 bases, with 17 bases between the two germline ends. In nucleotides, the CDR3 is TGTGCCAGCAGATCCGTCGCCTTGGTTCCAGATACGCAGTATTTT. Translated: CASRSVALVPDTQYF.

This chain links TRBV20-1 with TRBJ2-1; 7 bases align to TRBD1. J lost 9 bases, V lost 4 bases, and 15 bases had no gene match. Germline CDR1 DFQATT, CDR2 SNEGSKA (reference sequence). The CDR3 length is 15 residues. As DNA, the CDR3 is TGCAGTGCTAAACGACAGGGCAGGGCTTACGGTGAGCAGTTCTTC. As protein: CSAKRQGRAYGEQFF.

V usage is TRBV6-1 and J usage is TRBJ2-3; D perhaps matches TRBD2 (5 bases). V was pared by 2 bases and J by 0 bases, with 21 bases between. This CDR3 spans 19 amino acids. Germline assignment: CDR1 MNHNS and CDR2 SASEGT. CDR3 bases: TGTGCCAGCAGTGAATATTCCTTCCGAGCAGCGGCAAGCACAGATACGCAGTATTTT. This translates into CASSEYSFRAAASTDTQYF.

V and J are TRBV7-8 and TRBJ1-1, with 8 bases aligning to TRBD1. The CDR3 covers 16 residues. The germline V gene encodes CDR1 SGHVS and CDR2 FQNEAQ. After removal of 5 bases from V and 4 bases from J, the junction contained 12 bases not matched to a gene. For the CDR3, the DNA is TGTGCCAGCAGCCGAAACCTGGACAGGGTGAGCACTGAAGCTTTCTTT. It is translated as CASSRNLDRVSTEAFF.

The genes are TRBV6-6 and TRBJ2-4; D may correspond to TRBD1 or TRBD2 (6 bases each). Trimming took 0 bases from V and 5 from J, leaving 11 bases between them. CDR1 and CDR2 (germline): MNHNY, SVGAGI (reference sequence). This CDR3 contains 15 residues. In DNA form, the CDR3 reads TGTGCCAGCAGTTACTCAACGGGGGCCGAAAACATTCAGTACTTC. Translated, it gives CASSYSTGAENIQYF.

The chain carries TRBV20-1 and TRBJ2-1, with TRBD2 identical over 12 bases. The germline gives CDR1 DFQATT, CDR2 SNEGSKA (reference sequence). This CDR3 has 17 residues. V shed 2 bases, J shed 0 bases, and the junction held 5 bases outside the gene matches. The CDR3 here is CSARRLLAGGSYNEQFF. CDR3 DNA: TGCAGTGCTAGACGATTACTAGCGGGAGGCTCCTACAATGAGCAGTTCTTC.

This clonotype turned up a few times. The chain is built from TRBV6-2 or TRBV6-3 and TRBJ2-1; TRBD2 matches 9 bases. Germline CDR1 and CDR2: MNHEY and SVGEGT. V shed 2 bases and J 8 bases; nucleotides not matched to a gene: 10. The CDR3 has 16 residues. DNA for the CDR3: TGTGCCAGCAGTTACCTTCCGGGACTAGCATACGATGAGCAGTTCTTC. It translates to CASSYLPGLAYDEQFF.

The gene calls are TRBV6-4 and TRBJ2-1, with 10 bases that match TRBD2. The germline V gene encodes CDR1 MRHNA and CDR2 SNTAGT. V was pared by 6 bases and J by 3 bases, with 5 bases of the junction left unmatched. The CDR3 has 15 residues. The CDR3 sequence: CASRRTSGFYNEQFF. Written as DNA, the CDR3 is TGTGCCAGCAGACGGACTAGCGGATTCTACAATGAGCAGTTCTTC.

This clonotype has ten or more counts. The J gene is TRBJ1-1, the V gene TRBV7-2; no firm D call. From germline, CDR1 is SGHTA and CDR2 FQGNSA. The CDR3 sequence is 14 residues long. V shed 5 bases and J shed 1 base, with 11 bases lying between them. CDR3 sequence (DNA): TGTGCCAGCAGCCTCGCTTGGGGGAACACTGAAGCTTTCTTT. It codes for CASSLAWGNTEAFF.

The chain is built from TRBV15 and TRBJ2-7; no clear D gene. The germline V gene has CDR1 LNHNV and CDR2 YYDKDF (reference sequence). Trimming left V 3 bases short and J 3 bases short, with 12 bases between. The CDR3 is made up of 14 amino acids. The CDR3 DNA reads as TGTGCCACCAGCAGGCCACCCCCCTACTACGAGCAGTACTTC. This gives the protein CATSRPPPYYEQYF.

This clonotype was counted only a few times. The chain joins TRBV6-5 to TRBJ2-4; tentatively, D is TRBD2 (6 bases). Looked up from germline, CDR1 is MNHEY and CDR2 is SVGAGI. V was cut by 2 bases and J by 5 bases, with 16 bases left in between. The CDR3 runs to 16 residues. The CDR3 is CASSYGGVGGQNIQYF. As DNA, the CDR3 is TGTGCCAGCAGTTACGGCGGGGTGGGAGGCCAAAACATTCAGTACTTC.

This clonotype was picked up a small number of times. The chain joins TRBV6-1 to TRBJ2-6, with 8 bases aligning to TRBD1. CDR3 length: 16 residues. V lost 6 bases and J lost 4; bases outside the gene matches: 8. Germline V lookup: CDR1 MNHNS, CDR2 SASEGT. The DNA of the CDR3 is TGTGCCAGCAGGGGTATACAGGGGGTCGGGGCCAACGTCCTGACTTTC. Its protein product is CASRGIQGVGANVLTF.

This clonotype was recorded a few times. The gene calls are TRBV7-8 and TRBJ1-1; no firm D call. CDR1 SGHVS and CDR2 FQNEAQ come from the germline V gene. The CDR3 contains 17 residues. Trimming shortened V by 5 bases and J by 0 bases, and 19 bases separated the two germline ends. CDR3 in DNA: TGTGCCAGCAGCCCTTTTACCACTGCTGTGATGAACACTGAAGCTTTCTTT. Protein: CASSPFTTAVMNTEAFF.

There are a few counts of this clonotype. The V and J genes are TRBV7-6 and TRBJ2-2; no clear D. The CDR3 length is 16 residues. The ends were cut back, 1 base at V and 4 bases at J, with 13 bases in the middle. The germline gives CDR1 SGHVS, CDR2 FNYEAQ. This CDR3 reads CASSLGEESGTGELFF. The DNA of the CDR3 is TGTGCCAGCAGCTTAGGAGAGGAGTCTGGCACCGGGGAGCTGTTTTTT.

The gene calls are TRBV29-1 and TRBJ2-1, with 11 bases matching TRBD2. Trimming at V came to 2 bases and at J to 6 bases, leaving 18 bases not matched to a gene. This CDR3 comprises 19 residues. Germline CDR1 and CDR2: SQVTM and ANQGSEA. Here the CDR3 DNA reads TGCAGCGTTGAACTCCGACTAGCGGGAAGGACGTCCGCCTCCAATGAGCAGTTCTTC. This codes for CSVELRLAGRTSASNEQFF.

The J gene is TRBJ2-3, the V gene TRBV11-3; perhaps TRBD1 as D (5 bases). This CDR3 spans 15 amino acids. V was trimmed by 1 base and J by 6 bases, leaving 14 bases between them. Germline-derived CDR1 and CDR2 are SGHNT and YENEEA. Here the CDR3 reads CASSLVRVGPDTQYF. The DNA of the CDR3 is TGTGCCAGCAGCTTAGTGCGTGTGGGGCCGGATACGCAGTATTTT.

This clonotype has more than one count but fewer than ten. The V call is TRBV5-1, the J call TRBJ2-5; a possible D gene is TRBD1 (5 bases). This CDR3 has 15 amino acids. The V gene lost 3 bases and the J gene lost 6 bases, with 18 bases spanning the gap. CDR1 is SGHRS and CDR2 is YFSETQ in the germline V gene. The CDR3 region is CASSSQGALLKTQYF. DNA of the CDR3: TGCGCCAGCAGCTCCCAGGGCGCCCTTTTGAAGACCCAGTACTTC.

V usage is TRBV11-3 and J usage is TRBJ2-1; 10 bases agree with TRBD1. With V trimmed by 4 bases and J by 8 bases, 5 bases remained unmatched. The CDR3 has 14 residues. Germline V CDR1 and CDR2: SGHNT, YENEEA. CDR3 nucleotides: TGTGCCAGCAGCTGGGGACAGGGGCGGTATGAGCAGTTCTTC. Translation gives CASSWGQGRYEQFF.

The chain has TRBV12-3 or TRBV12-4 and TRBJ2-3, with 11 bases that match TRBD2. J was trimmed by 9 bases and V by 9 bases; bases with no gene match: 14. The CDR3 has 15 amino acids. CDR3 in DNA: TGTGCCAGTCAGACGATCGCTAGCGGGAGGAGGACGCAGTATTTT. This gives the protein CASQTIASGRRTQYF.

This clonotype has more than one count but fewer than ten. V is TRBV10-3 and J is TRBJ2-3; D is unclear. From germline, CDR1 is ENHRY and CDR2 SYGVKD. The germline V and J ends were trimmed by 2 bases and 4 bases, with 13 bases remaining between them. The CDR3 spans 15 residues. CDR3 region: CAISETSRGADTQYF. CDR3 in DNA: TGTGCCATCAGTGAGACCTCCCGTGGGGCAGATACGCAGTATTTT.